This T cell receptor beta chain was identified during a study of shared clonotypes between healthy human individuals. Data came from immunoSEQ multiplex PCR; TCRdb stores just in-frame clones and leaves some out. The repertoire has more than 1.2 million clones, roughly 98.5% of them found once; the top ten carry approximately 0.4%. Germline values: CDR1 SEHNR, CDR2 FQNEAQ (reference sequence). The junction had 4 bases not matched to a gene; V was cut back by 5 bases and J by 5 bases. The CDR3 contains 13 residues. The sequenced sample was naive CD4+ T cells sorted from blood. This sample's subset: CD45RA+ positively selected. V usage is TRBV7-9 and J usage is TRBJ2-5; 8 bases are a match to TRBD2. This sequence originates from a man younger than 45 in good health. CDR3 amino acids: CASSHPGGETQYF. DNA of the CDR3: TGTGCCAGCAGCCACCCGGGGGGGGAGACCCAGTACTTC.